The next 22 T cell receptor beta chains were all read from a single sample in a study of blood T cell repertoires in COVID-19. Sequencing was performed with immunoSEQ multiplex PCR; in TCRdb, only in-frame clones are kept and a portion is missing. The sample lists roughly 180,000 clones, 80% to 90% seen once, with 7.7% in the top ten. Sequencing was carried out using peripheral blood. These receptors all stem from a man aged 35 to 55 who had recovered from COVID-19.

The chain couples TRBV4-3 to TRBJ2-3; possible D gene TRBD2, 7 bases. This CDR3 spans 14 amino acids. Germline assignment: CDR1 LGHNA and CDR2 YSLEER. V gave up 4 bases and J gave up 4 bases, with 12 bases separating them. In nucleotides, the CDR3 is TGCGCCAGCAGCCTCGGGGGGCCAGCAGATACGCAGTATTTT. Translating gives CASSLGGPADTQYF.

This clone was seen a handful of times. The chain has TRBV6-6 and TRBJ2-1, with TRBD2 matching over 12 bases. This CDR3 comprises 15 residues. Germline V gene data show CDR1 as MNHNY and CDR2 as SVGAGI (reference sequence). V dropped 5 bases and J dropped 6; count of bases not matched to a gene: 5. The CDR3 DNA sequence: TGTGCCAGCAGTCCTACTAGCGGGGGGTTCAATGAGCAGTTCTTC. Its protein product is CASSPTSGGFNEQFF.

Remarks on this clone: Other DNA sequences within the sample encode an identical CDR3. The chain has TRBV9 and TRBJ1-5; D might be TRBD1 (5 bases). Trimming removed 1 base at V and 6 bases at J, with 11 bases between. Germline V gives CDR1 SGDLS, CDR2 YYNGEE. The CDR3 sequence is 14 residues long. This CDR3 is CASSVSGSGQPQHF. In nucleotides, the CDR3 is TGTGCCAGCAGCGTATCAGGGTCTGGTCAGCCCCAGCATTTT.

The chain joins TRBV5-6 to TRBJ2-1, with TRBD2 identical over 13 bases. The CDR3 is 15 amino acids. The J segment lost 7 bases and the V segment lost 3 bases, leaving 4 bases of the junction unmatched. Germline lookup yields CDR1 SGHDT and CDR2 YYEEEE. DNA of the CDR3: TGTGCCAGCAGCTCCCGACTAGCGGGAGGAAATGAGCAGTTCTTC. As protein: CASSSRLAGGNEQFF.

The V call is TRBV6-2 or TRBV6-3, the J call TRBJ2-7; the match to TRBD1 covers 9 bases. After removal of 2 bases from V and 6 bases from J, the junction contained 2 bases not matched to a gene. Germline values: CDR1 MNHEY, CDR2 SVGEGT. This CDR3 contains 13 residues. Here the CDR3 reads CASSYPTGGEQYF. CDR3 DNA: TGTGCCAGCAGTTACCCGACAGGGGGCGAGCAGTACTTC.

The chain links TRBV19 to TRBJ1-2, with D unresolved. This CDR3 comprises 12 residues. From germline, CDR1 is LNHDA and CDR2 SQIVND (reference sequence). Trimming shortened V by 3 bases and J by 7 bases, and 9 bases separated the two germline ends. CDR3 bases: TGTGCCAGTAGTATGGCCTTTTTTGGCTACACCTTC. This gives the protein CASSMAFFGYTF.

This chain connects TRBV7-2 to TRBJ2-1; D might be TRBD2 (6 bases). The ends were cut back, 10 bases at V and 2 bases at J, with 18 bases in the middle. Germline CDR1 reads SGHTA; CDR2 reads FQGNSA. This CDR3 is built from 15 residues. CDR3 in DNA: TGTGCCACCTCCCTGACTAGTCAGGCCTACAATGAGCAGTTCTTC. Translated, it gives CATSLTSQAYNEQFF.

CDR3 amino acids: CASSGSGRNQPQHF. The CDR3 nucleotides read TGTGCCAGCAGCGGGTCAGGGCGGAATCAGCCCCAGCATTTT. The genes are TRBV6-5 and TRBJ1-5, with a weak D call TRBD1 (5 bases). V was clipped by 6 bases and J by 4 bases, with 13 bases between them. Germline V lookup: CDR1 MNHEY, CDR2 SVGAGI. This CDR3 comprises 14 residues.

The V and J genes are TRBV7-2 and TRBJ2-1; perhaps TRBD2 as D (5 bases). Trimming took 5 bases from V and 3 from J, leaving 8 bases between them. Germline-derived CDR1 and CDR2 are SGHTA and FQGNSA. The CDR3 spans 13 residues. This CDR3 is CASSADYYNEQFF. The CDR3 DNA follows: TGTGCCAGCAGCGCTGACTACTACAATGAGCAGTTCTTC.

This rearrangement joins TRBV12-3 or TRBV12-4 to TRBJ2-7; 7 bases fit TRBD1. Trimming took 5 bases from V and 3 from J; bases not matched to a gene: 4. The CDR3 runs 13 residues. The CDR3 DNA is TGTGCCAGCAGTACTCAGGGGGACTACGAGCAGTACTTC. Amino acids: CASSTQGDYEQYF.

The chain couples TRBV21-1 to TRBJ2-7; TRBD2 reflects the table's D call only, with no check against the DNA. TRBV21-1 is given as a pseudogene. The CDR3 sequence is 11 residues long. In nucleotides, the CDR3 is TGTGCCAGCAGATCGGTACGGGAGCAGTACTTC. Protein product: CASRSVREQYF.

The chain combines TRBV9 with TRBJ2-7; 8 positions match TRBD2. Looked up from germline, CDR1 is SGDLS and CDR2 is YYNGEE. The CDR3 is 15 residues long. With 4 bases clipped from V and 2 bases from J, the junction kept 8 bases outside the gene matches. For the CDR3, the DNA is TGTGCCAGCAGCCCAACCCCGGGACTAGCCTACGAGCAGTACTTC. It encodes CASSPTPGLAYEQYF.

The chain is built from TRBV5-6 and TRBJ2-6; possibly TRBD2 for D (5 bases). The CDR3 spans 19 residues. With 0 bases removed from V and 2 bases from J, the gap between germline ends came to 18 bases. The germline gives CDR1 SGHDT, CDR2 YYEEEE. CDR3 in amino acids: CASSLGGELEVPGANVLTF. For the CDR3, the DNA is TGTGCCAGCAGCTTGGGTGGGGAGTTGGAGGTCCCTGGGGCCAACGTCCTGACTTTC.

The rearrangement uses TRBV19 and TRBJ2-5, with 11 nucleotides matching TRBD1. The germline V gene has CDR1 LNHDA and CDR2 SQIVND (reference sequence). The CDR3 contains 15 residues. V lost 6 bases, J lost 5 bases, and 8 bases stayed unmatched. As DNA, the CDR3 is TGTGCCAGTAGGATTGGGACAGGGGGATTGGAGACCCAGTACTTC. Protein product: CASRIGTGGLETQYF.

The J gene is TRBJ1-3, the V gene TRBV5-1; weak D call: TRBD1 (5 bases). CDR3 length equals 18 residues. V was clipped by 0 bases and J by 0 bases, with 16 bases between them. Germline V CDR1 and CDR2: SGHRS, YFSETQ. The CDR3 loop reads CASSLELTRVGSGNTIYF. The CDR3 nucleotides are TGCGCCAGCAGCTTGGAACTTACCAGGGTGGGCTCTGGAAACACCATATATTTT. The variable domain in full, with the rest retrieved from reference TRBV5-1 and TRBJ1-3, is KAGVTQTPRYLIKTRGQQVTLSCSPISGHRSVSWYQQTPGQGLQFLFEYFSETQRNKGNFPGRFSGRQFSNSRSEMNVSTLELGDSALYLCASSLELTRVGSGNTIYFGEGSWLTVV.

J is TRBJ2-1 and V is TRBV9, with D possibly matching TRBD2 (5 bases). The V and J ends lost 0 bases and 4 bases respectively, with 23 bases between them. Per the germline V gene, CDR1 is SGDLS and CDR2 is YYNGEE. CDR3 length: 19 residues. The chain's CDR3 is CASSVDVGLGSRAYNEQFF. Here the CDR3 DNA reads TGTGCCAGCAGCGTAGATGTAGGGTTGGGGTCGCGGGCTTACAATGAGCAGTTCTTC.

The chain carries TRBV5-6 and TRBJ2-2; 8 bases are shared with TRBD1. Unmatched junction bases numbered 3, after V lost 2 bases and J lost 3 bases. From germline, CDR1 is SGHDT and CDR2 YYEEEE. This CDR3 comprises 15 residues. CDR3 residues: CASSFWTGYTGELFF. In DNA, the CDR3 is TGTGCCAGCAGCTTTTGGACAGGGTACACCGGGGAGCTGTTTTTT.

V gene TRBV7-9 combines with J gene TRBJ2-7, with TRBD1 identical over 11 bases. Germline loops: CDR1 SEHNR, CDR2 FQNEAQ (reference sequence). The CDR3 extends over 15 amino acids. Trimming removed 5 bases from V and 6 bases from J; junction bases left unmatched: 9. CDR3: CASSPRDRGTGEQYF. CDR3 DNA: TGTGCCAGCAGCCCCAGGGACAGGGGGACAGGCGAGCAGTACTTC.

This clone was counted between two and nine times. The chain carries TRBV4-1 and TRBJ1-6; 10 nucleotides line up with TRBD1. The germline gives CDR1 MGHRA, CDR2 YSYEKL. The CDR3 has 15 amino acids. Trimming took 2 bases from V and 7 from J; bases not matched to a gene: 2. As DNA, the CDR3 is TGCGCCAGCAGCCAAATGGGACAGGGGAATTCACCCCTCCACTTT. Translating gives CASSQMGQGNSPLHF.

This chain connects TRBV11-2 to TRBJ2-2; 10 nucleotides align to TRBD1. V shed 2 bases and J 7 bases; nucleotides not matched to a gene: 13. The CDR3 covers 18 residues. Germline V CDR1 and CDR2: SGHAT, FQNNGV. In DNA form, the CDR3 reads TGTGCCAGCAGCTTAAGAATATTTGGACAGGGGGTGAGCGGGGAGCTGTTTTTT. It encodes CASSLRIFGQGVSGELFF.

This clone was found a few times. The chain is built from TRBV3-1 (or the pseudogene TRBV3-2) and TRBJ1-5; D perhaps matches TRBD1 (5 bases). Germline CDR1 LGHDT, CDR2 YNNKEL (reference sequence). CDR3 length: 14 residues. Trimming stripped 0 bases from V and 5 bases from J, with 8 bases between. CDR3 amino acids: CASSQDGGYQPQHF. CDR3 DNA sequence: TGTGCCAGCAGCCAAGACGGGGGGTATCAGCCCCAGCATTTT.

The CDR3 DNA follows: TGTGCCAGCTCCGCCGGCGACAGGGTTGACTATGGCTACACCTTC. Its translation: CASSAGDRVDYGYTF. The J gene is TRBJ1-2, the V gene TRBV18, with 7 bases identical to TRBD1. CDR3 length equals 15 residues. The V gene end was trimmed by 6 bases and the J gene end by 3 bases; junction bases not matched to a gene: 10. Germline V gives CDR1 KGHSH, CDR2 LQKENI.